This is a list of T cell receptor beta chains from one sample in a study of CD8+CD57+ T cells in acquired aplastic anemia. TCRdb redid the calling of the reads with MiXCR, one entry per CDR3 protein. The sample lists just over 400,000 distinct CDR3 sequences, under 80% occurring once. Sequenced material: sorted CD4+, CD8+, or CD8+CD57+ T cells (not recorded which) from PBMCs. These receptor sequences come from a human donor in good health, serving as a control. The CDR3 runs from the conserved cysteine through the conserved F or W. The D gene is left open where the match is weak. Size is stated for part of the rows, as once, few or many counts, or as a class when the clone is expanded.

size: -
J: TRBJ2-2
D: -
V: TRBV7-2
CDR3: CASRSARARELFF
DNA: TGTGCCAGTAGGTCTGCCCGGGCCCGGGAGCTGTTTTTT

size: -
J: TRBJ2-5
D: -
V: TRBV7-9
CDR3: CASSLEALGAQETQYF
DNA: TGTGCCAGCAGCTTAGAGGCCCTGGGTGCCCAAGAGACCCAGTACTTC

size: few
J: TRBJ1-6
D: TRBD1
V: TRBV10-3
CDR3: CAISKSGRGSPLHF
DNA: TGCGCCATCAGTAAATCAGGCAGGGGGTCACCCCTCCACTTT

size: -
J: TRBJ1-6
D: -
V: TRBV20-1
CDR3: CSARDSNSPLHF
DNA: TGCAGTGCTAGAGACAGTAATTCACCCCTCCACTTT

size: -
J: TRBJ1-1
D: -
V: TRBV20-1
CDR3: CSASPQGNREAFF
DNA: TGCAGTGCTAGCCCTCAGGGGAACAGAGAAGCTTTCTTT

size: many
J: TRBJ2-1
D: TRBD1
V: TRBV25-1
CDR3: CASSENPGQGNNEQFF
DNA: TGTGCCAGCAGTGAAAACCCGGGACAGGGCAACAATGAGCAGTTCTTC

size: once
J: TRBJ2-5
D: TRBD1
V: TRBV9
CDR3: CASSDRTGANYRYF
DNA: TGTGCCAGCAGCGATAGGACAGGGGCTAACTATCGCTACTTC

size: -
J: TRBJ2-1
D: -
V: TRBV5-1
CDR3: CATNRRDEQFF
DNA: TGCGCCACCAACCGAAGGGATGAGCAGTTCTTC

size: -
J: TRBJ1-2
D: TRBD1
V: TRBV29-1
CDR3: CSVENRQGEGGYTF
DNA: TGCAGCGTAGAAAATCGACAGGGAGAAGGAGGCTACACCTTC

size: -
J: TRBJ1-4
D: -
V: TRBV11-2
CDR3: CASSLAGRNEKLFF
DNA: TGTGCCAGCAGCTTAGCGGGGCGCAATGAAAAACTGTTTTTT

size: many
J: TRBJ2-1
D: TRBD1
V: TRBV7-8
CDR3: CASSLNRDRGRNEQFF
DNA: TGTGCCAGCAGCCTTAACCGGGACAGGGGACGAAATGAGCAGTTCTTC

size: once
J: TRBJ2-3
D: TRBD2
V: TRBV29-1
CDR3: CSVRTRGGGITDKQYF
DNA: TGCAGCGTTAGAACGCGGGGGGGGGGAATAACAGATAAGCAGTATTTT

size: -
J: TRBJ1-3
D: -
V: TRBV7-2
CDR3: CASSPIGNTTHF
DNA: TGTGCCAGCAGCCCCATTGGAAACACCACACATTTT

size: -
J: TRBJ1-2
D: -
V: TRBV2
CDR3: CASMPGTVTGGYTF
DNA: TGTGCCAGCATGCCCGGGACGGTAACGGGGGGCTACACCTTC

size: many
J: TRBJ1-1
D: -
V: TRBV5-6
CDR3: CASSLAWGAAEAFF
DNA: TGTGCCAGCAGCTTGGCCTGGGGTGCCGCTGAAGCTTTCTTT

size: -
J: TRBJ1-5
D: -
V: TRBV12-5
CDR3: CASGSGNNQPQHF
DNA: TGTGCTAGCGGTTCAGGAAATAATCAGCCCCAGCATTTT